This is a list of T cell receptor beta chains from one sample in a study of control samples from healthy donors and cancer patients. The repertoire was sequenced with immunoSEQ multiplex PCR; TCRdb's copy has only in-frame clones and lacks some. Among some 130,000 clones listed, roughly 92% were seen once. Sample: blood. The receptors here all came from a man aged 25-45 years in good health. Each CDR3 is given with its conserved first and last residue. The D gene is left open where the match is weak.

TRBD2,TRBV15,TRBJ2-3,TGTGCCACCAGCAGGCCGGGACTAGCGGAGGAGCCCTCTAGCACAGATACGCAGTATTTT,CATSRPGLAEEPSSTDTQYF
.,TRBV2,TRBJ2-7,TGTGCCAGCCTCATTTCCCAGTACCTCTACGAGCAGTACTTC,CASLISQYLYEQYF
.,TRBV28,TRBJ1-4,TGTGCCAGCTCAGGGATTCGGGAAAAACTGTTTTTT,CASSGIREKLFF
TRBD1,TRBV10-3,TRBJ2-3,TGTGCCATCATCCCGGCCCCGGGACAGGGACGCACAGATACGCAGTATTTT,CAIIPAPGQGRTDTQYF
.,TRBV7-2,TRBJ1-1,TGTGCCAGCAGCTTAGGGGCCATTATCCTCAGGGGTCCCACTGAAGCTTTCTTT,CASSLGAIILRGPTEAFF
.,TRBV15,TRBJ1-2,TGTGCCACCAGCAGAGATCGGGTTACTAACTATGGCTACACCTTC,CATSRDRVTNYGYTF
TRBD2,TRBV11-3,TRBJ2-1,TGTGCCAGCAGCTTAGAGTCTAGCGGGAATCAGTTCTTC,CASSLESSGNQFF
TRBD2,TRBV6-5,TRBJ2-7,TGTGCCAGCGGGGGGGGTGGGAGCTTGGAAGAGCAGTACTTC,CASGGGGSLEEQYF
TRBD2,TRBV28,TRBJ2-5,TGTGCCAGCAGGATGATGACTAGCGGGGGGCAAGAGACCCAGTACTTC,CASRMMTSGGQETQYF
.,TRBV11-3,TRBJ2-6,TGTGCCAGCAGCAGGGCTGGGGCCAACGTCCTGACTTTC,CASSRAGANVLTF
.,TRBV2,TRBJ1-5,TGTGCCAGCGGGGCAGGGGTCAATCAGCCCCAGCATTTT,CASGAGVNQPQHF
.,TRBV19,TRBJ1-3,TGTGCCAGTAGAGAGGGACGGTCGCGCTCTGGAAACACCATATATTTT,CASREGRSRSGNTIYF
TRBD2,TRBV28,TRBJ2-4,TGTGCCAGCAGTACTCTAGCGGGAGTAAAAAACATTCAGTACTTC,CASSTLAGVKNIQYF
.,TRBV9,TRBJ2-7,TGTGCCAGCAGCGTCGGGCGCCTCCCCTACGAGCAGTACTTC,CASSVGRLPYEQYF
.,TRBV29-1,TRBJ1-2,TGCAGCGTTGATGTGGGCGGTCTTGGGGAAGGTGGCTACACCTTC,CSVDVGGLGEGGYTF
.,TRBV7-9,TRBJ1-1,TGTGCCAGCAGCTTAGTCGGGACATTGATACGGGACACTGAAGCTTTCTTT,CASSLVGTLIRDTEAFF
.,TRBV11-2,TRBJ1-2,TGTGCCAGCAGCCCTCTCCAGGGGCGGGGTTATGGCTACACCTTC,CASSPLQGRGYGYTF
TRBD2,TRBV7-3,TRBJ2-3,TGTGCCAGCAGCGTAGGACTAGCGGGAGGGGCAGATACGCAGTATTTT,CASSVGLAGGADTQYF
.,TRBV27,TRBJ2-7,TGTGCCAGCAGTTTATCGGGACCCGGAGCCTACGAGCAGTACTTC,CASSLSGPGAYEQYF
.,TRBV7-2,TRBJ1-5,TGTGCCAGCAGCTTAGTTGACAACAATTATCAGCCCCAGCATTTT,CASSLVDNNYQPQHF
TRBD1,TRBV28,TRBJ1-2,TGTGCCAGCAGTTTCGGGACAGGGGGGTATGGCTACACCTTC,CASSFGTGGYGYTF
TRBD1,TRBV28,TRBJ1-5,TGTGCCAGCAGTTTACTAGGGGGCCATCAGCCCCAGCATTTT,CASSLLGGHQPQHF
TRBD1,TRBV15,TRBJ2-7,TGTGCCACCAGCAGGACGGGAAGGGGGCCCGAGCAGTACTTC,CATSRTGRGPEQYF
.,TRBV28,TRBJ2-1,TGTGCCAGCAGTTTATTGGTGGGGGGAGTGGGCAATGAGCAGTTCTTC,CASSLLVGGVGNEQFF